The 16 T cell receptor beta chains reported below all come from one sample, sequenced in a study of T cells in Graves' hyperthyroidism and ophthalmopathy. Template material for amplifying TCR beta CDR3 regions consisted of RNA transcripts. HTBI primers were employed in a first-round RT-PCR of the TCR CDR3. TCRdb recomputed calls from the multiplex PCR reads with MiXCR, one row per CDR3 protein. The sample contains roughly 200,000 distinct CDR3 sequences, about a sixth of which appear only once. The sequencing sample was made of blood. The receptors originated from a woman aged 45-65 years with Graves' hyperthyroidism.

This clonotype occurred many times. The J gene is TRBJ1-2, the V gene TRBV7-2; no clear D gene. The germline V gene has CDR1 SGHTA and CDR2 FQGNSA. The CDR3 runs to 12 residues. Between the trimmed V and J ends, which lost 1 base and 5 bases, there was a span of 5 bases. CDR3 in amino acids: CASSLVSYGYTF. The CDR3 DNA is TGTGCCAGCAGCTTAGTTAGTTATGGCTACACCTTC.

Ten or more counts support this clonotype. This chain joins TRBV15 and TRBJ2-7; 8 bases fit TRBD1. Germline values: CDR1 LNHNV, CDR2 YYDKDF (reference sequence). Trimming took 0 bases from V and 6 from J; bases not matched to a gene: 7. The CDR3 is made up of 15 amino acids. CDR3: CATSRDQDRVSEQYF. The CDR3 bases are TGTGCCACCAGCAGAGATCAGGACAGGGTCAGCGAGCAGTACTTC.

This clonotype was counted only a few times. The V call is TRBV27, the J call TRBJ2-1, with D possibly TRBD2 on 6 matching bases. The CDR3 extends over 13 amino acids. V was clipped by 0 bases and J by 10 bases, with 10 bases between them. Germline lookup yields CDR1 MNHEY and CDR2 SMNVEV (reference sequence). CDR3: CASSLSRGLEQFF. The CDR3 DNA sequence: TGTGCCAGCAGTTTATCGAGGGGACTCGAGCAGTTCTTC.

This clonotype was counted many times. This rearrangement joins TRBV27 to TRBJ2-7; 9 bases align to TRBD2. In germline, CDR1 is MNHEY, CDR2 SMNVEV (reference sequence). Losses at the gene ends were 5 bases for V and 3 bases for J; bases not matched to a gene: 8. This CDR3 comprises 15 residues. CDR3 region: CASSPLASGIYEQYF. Here the CDR3 DNA reads TGTGCCAGCAGTCCCCTGGCTAGCGGGATCTACGAGCAGTACTTC.

This clonotype was counted a few times. One end of the junction is discordant with germline, which a read error may explain. The CDR3 region is CASKGQGSSYERYF. CDR3 bases: TGTGCCAGCAAGGGACAGGGGAGCTCCTACGAGCGGTACTTC. The rearrangement joins TRBV2 to TRBJ2-7; 10 positions agree with TRBD1. The germline gives CDR1 SNHLY, CDR2 FYNNEI. The CDR3 spans 14 residues.

This sequence joins TRBV14 and TRBJ2-1; 7 bases map to TRBD2. Germline V gene data show CDR1 as SGHDN and CDR2 as FVKESK. This CDR3 region has 18 residues. V trimming: 3 bases; J trimming: 0 bases; junction bases outside the gene matches: 11. The CDR3 bases are TGTGCCAGCAGCCACGTGGGACTAACAATTAGCTCCTACAATGAGCAGTTCTTC. Translating gives CASSHVGLTISSYNEQFF.

There are a few counts of this clonotype. V usage is TRBV18 and J usage is TRBJ1-5; 7 nucleotides line up with TRBD1. Trimming cost V 0 bases and J 6 bases; bases outside gene matches: 8. This CDR3 has 16 residues. Looked up from germline, CDR1 is KGHSH and CDR2 is LQKENI. The CDR3 region is CASSPPGTVNPQPQHF. CDR3 DNA: TGTGCCAGCTCACCACCGGGGACAGTGAACCCTCAGCCCCAGCATTTT.

There are a few counts of this clonotype. The CDR3 protein is CATSDNSGGTYNEQFF. The CDR3 coding sequence is TGTGCCACCAGTGACAATAGCGGAGGTACCTACAATGAGCAGTTCTTC. The V gene is TRBV24-1, the J gene TRBJ2-1; a possible D gene is TRBD2 (6 bases). The CDR3 runs to 16 residues. Germline values: CDR1 KGHDR, CDR2 SFDVKD. Trimming took 4 bases from V and 2 from J, leaving 14 bases between them.

This clonotype appeared many times. The rearrangement links TRBV2 to TRBJ2-3, with D unclear. V dropped 8 bases and J dropped 5 bases, with 5 bases sitting between them. CDR3 length equals 10 residues. The germline CDR1 and CDR2 sequences are SNHLY and FYNNEI. The CDR3 spells CASVRDTQYF. The DNA for the CDR3 is TGTGCCAGCGTTAGAGATACGCAGTATTTT.

The chain combines TRBV3-1 with TRBJ1-5, with D possibly TRBD1 on 5 matching bases. V lost 1 base, J lost 4 bases, and 14 bases lay in between. This CDR3 region has 16 residues. In germline, CDR1 is LGHDT, CDR2 YNNKEL (reference sequence). The CDR3 bases are TGTGCCAGCAGCCAAGGAGGCGGGGCGGGGAATCAGCCCCAGCATTTT. Translated, it gives CASSQGGGAGNQPQHF.

The V gene is TRBV2, the J gene TRBJ2-1; possible D gene TRBD2, 6 bases. The CDR3 is 15 residues long. The V end was cut by 8 bases, the J end by 3 bases, with 17 bases between. Germline CDR1 and CDR2: SNHLY and FYNNEI. The CDR3 DNA reads as TGTGCCAGCGGCGGTTTAGCGGAGGTCTACAATGAGCAGTTCTTC. Translation gives CASGGLAEVYNEQFF. The variable domain in full, completed from reference TRBV2 and TRBJ2-1, reads EPEVTQTPSHQVTQMGQEVILRCVPISNHLYFYWYRQILGQKVEFLVSFYNNEISEKSEIFDDQFSVERPDGSNFTLKIRSTKLEDSAMYFCASGGLAEVYNEQFFGPGTRLTVL.

There are many counts of this clonotype. This chain uses TRBV12-3 or TRBV12-4 with TRBJ2-7; the D gene could be TRBD1 or TRBD2 (7 bases each). Trimming pared 3 bases from V and 3 bases from J, leaving 12 bases between. The CDR3 is made up of 14 amino acids. Here the CDR3 reads CASSFSGGDYEQYF. CDR3 DNA: TGTGCCAGCAGTTTCTCAGGGGGGGACTACGAGCAGTACTTC.

There are a few counts of this clonotype. The chain has TRBV20-1 and TRBJ2-1; 9 nucleotides line up with TRBD2. V lost 4 bases and J lost 4; bases outside the gene matches: 5. CDR1 and CDR2 from the germline V gene are DFQATT and SNEGSKA (reference sequence). CDR3 length equals 14 residues. CDR3 sequence reads: CSATATSGYNEQFF. The DNA for the CDR3 is TGCAGTGCTACAGCGACTAGCGGTTACAATGAGCAGTTCTTC.

Many counts were recorded for this clonotype. The chain uses TRBV11-2 and TRBJ2-1; TRBD2 matches at 9 bases. The CDR3 contains 15 residues. Germline V gives CDR1 SGHAT, CDR2 FQNNGV. Losses at the gene ends were 2 bases for V and 8 bases for J; bases not matched to a gene: 7. The CDR3 loop reads CASSLSASGTYEQFF. Here the CDR3 DNA reads TGTGCCAGCAGCTTATCGGCTAGCGGGACCTATGAGCAGTTCTTC. The full variable domain, with the rest looked up from reference TRBV11-2 and TRBJ2-1, is EAGVAQSPRYKIIEKRQSVAFWCNPISGHATLYWYQQILGQGPKLLIQFQNNGVVDDSQLPKDRFSAERLKGVDSTLKIQPAKLEDSAVYLCASSLSASGTYEQFFGPGTRLTVL.

This clonotype turned up a few times. A much larger clone lies one base from this, so it may be a read error. The chain links TRBV20-1 to TRBJ2-1; 14 nucleotides match TRBD2. J was trimmed by 2 bases and V by 2 bases; bases with no gene match: 14. Germline CDR1 is DFQATT and CDR2 is SNEGSKA (reference sequence). This CDR3 region has 20 residues. The CDR3 spells CSARPTSGRAGGSAYNEQFF. DNA of the CDR3: TGCAGTGCTAGACCGACTAGCGGGAGGGCCGGGGGTTCGGCCTACAATGAGCAGTTCTTC.

In this sample, this clonotype turned up many times. The V and J genes are TRBV27 and TRBJ2-5; D is unresolved. The CDR3 totals 14 residues. V gave up 0 bases and J gave up 2 bases, with 7 bases separating them. The germline V gene has CDR1 MNHEY and CDR2 SMNVEV (reference sequence). The CDR3 is CASSLSRFQETQYF. The DNA for the CDR3 is TGTGCCAGCAGTTTATCGAGGTTTCAAGAGACCCAGTACTTC.